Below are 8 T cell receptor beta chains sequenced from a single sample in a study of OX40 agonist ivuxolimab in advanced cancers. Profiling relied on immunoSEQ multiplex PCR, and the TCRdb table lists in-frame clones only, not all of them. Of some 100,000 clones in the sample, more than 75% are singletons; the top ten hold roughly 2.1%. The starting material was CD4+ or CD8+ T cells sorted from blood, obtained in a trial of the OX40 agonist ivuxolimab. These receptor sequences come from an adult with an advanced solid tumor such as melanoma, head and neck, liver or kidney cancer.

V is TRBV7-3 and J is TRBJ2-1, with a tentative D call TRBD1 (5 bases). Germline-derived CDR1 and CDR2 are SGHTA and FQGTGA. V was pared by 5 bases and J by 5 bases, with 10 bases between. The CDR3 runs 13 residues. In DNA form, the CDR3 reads TGTGCCAGCAGCGCGGACATTAACAATGAGCAGTTCTTC. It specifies CASSADINNEQFF.

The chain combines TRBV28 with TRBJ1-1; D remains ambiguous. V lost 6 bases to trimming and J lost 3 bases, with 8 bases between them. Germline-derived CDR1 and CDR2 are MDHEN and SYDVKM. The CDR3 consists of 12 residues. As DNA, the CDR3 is TGTGCCAGCAGGCTCGGTGACACTGAAGCTTTCTTT. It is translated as CASRLGDTEAFF.

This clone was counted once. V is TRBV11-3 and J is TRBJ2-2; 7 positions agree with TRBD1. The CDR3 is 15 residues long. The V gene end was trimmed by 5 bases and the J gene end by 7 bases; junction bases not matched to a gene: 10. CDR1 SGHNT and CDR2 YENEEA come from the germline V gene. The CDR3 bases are TGTGCCAGCAGCCAACCCGGGACAGTGAGCGGGGAGCTGTTTTTT. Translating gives CASSQPGTVSGELFF.

The CDR3 bases are TGTGCCAGCAGCCAACTAGGACAGGGGGCCTACGAGCAGTACTTC. The encoded protein is CASSQLGQGAYEQYF. V usage is TRBV7-9 and J usage is TRBJ2-7, with 10 bases aligning to TRBD1. With V trimmed by 5 bases and J by 2 bases, 6 bases remained unmatched. CDR1 and CDR2 (germline): SEHNR, FQNEAQ (reference sequence). The CDR3 spans 15 residues.

In DNA, the CDR3 is TGCGCCAGCAGGGATAACCAAGAGACCCAGTACTTC. Its protein is CASRDNQETQYF. The genes are TRBV5-1 and TRBJ2-5; D unresolved. V was trimmed by 5 bases and J by 0 bases, leaving 5 bases between them. CDR1 is SGHRS and CDR2 is YFSETQ in the germline V gene. The CDR3 is 12 amino acids. Using reference TRBV5-1 and TRBJ2-5 for the parts outside the CDR3, the full variable domain is KAGVTQTPRYLIKTRGQQVTLSCSPISGHRSVSWYQQTPGQGLQFLFEYFSETQRNKGNFPGRFSGRQFSNSRSEMNVSTLELGDSALYLCASRDNQETQYFGPGTRLLVL.

The CDR3 sequence is CASSLGSGTAQETQYF. The CDR3 DNA reads TGCGCCAGCAGCTTAGGATCCGGGACAGCCCAAGAGACCCAGTACTTC. V is TRBV5-1 and J is TRBJ2-5; 7 positions agree with TRBD1. Per germline, CDR1 SGHRS and CDR2 YFSETQ. The trim removed 2 bases at V and 1 base at J, leaving 8 bases unmatched. The CDR3 sequence is 16 residues long. Together with reference TRBV5-1 and TRBJ2-5, the CDR3 gives the full variable domain: KAGVTQTPRYLIKTRGQQVTLSCSPISGHRSVSWYQQTPGQGLQFLFEYFSETQRNKGNFPGRFSGRQFSNSRSEMNVSTLELGDSALYLCASSLGSGTAQETQYFGPGTRLLVL.

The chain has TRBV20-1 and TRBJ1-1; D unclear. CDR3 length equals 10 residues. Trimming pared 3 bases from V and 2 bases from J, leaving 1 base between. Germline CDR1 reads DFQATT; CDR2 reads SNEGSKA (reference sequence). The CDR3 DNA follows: TGCAGTGCTAGTAACACTGAAGCTTTCTTT. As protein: CSASNTEAFF.

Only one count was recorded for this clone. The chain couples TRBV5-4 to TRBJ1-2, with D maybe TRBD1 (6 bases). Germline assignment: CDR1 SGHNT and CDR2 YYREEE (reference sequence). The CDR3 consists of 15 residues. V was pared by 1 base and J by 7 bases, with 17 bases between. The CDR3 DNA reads TGTGCCAGCAGCTTGAACGCCGCAGGGGAGCGTGGCTACACCTTC. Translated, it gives CASSLNAAGERGYTF.